This T cell receptor beta chain was profiled in a study of blood T cell repertoires in COVID-19. On the study more broadly: Sources were T cells, B-cell-depleted T cells, or PBMCs; the material itself was cDNA or gDNA.

Residents of about two dozen US areas, aged about 18 to 89 years, made up the participants. The CDR3 totals 15 residues. Germline V gene data show CDR1 as SNHLY and CDR2 as FYNNEI. V lost 1 base and J lost 2; bases outside the gene matches: 2. The table came from immunoSEQ multiplex PCR; TCRdb's copy has only in-frame clones and leaves some out. The profile shows 250,000 or so clones, about 80% of them singletons. This clonotype originated in a man in his sixties who had recovered from COVID-19. This chain links TRBV2 with TRBJ1-5, with TRBD1 matching over 7 bases. Sequencing was carried out using PBMCs or T cells enriched from blood (not recorded which). In DNA form, the CDR3 reads TGTGCCAGCAGTGAAGATCAGGGGGGCAATCAGCCCCAGCATTTT. Protein sequence: CASSEDQGGNQPQHF.